These 17 T cell receptor beta chains were all obtained from the same sample, sequenced in a study of response to subunit inactivated influenza vaccine. TCRdb re-called the RT-PCR reads through MiXCR, storing one row per CDR3 protein. Altogether around 750,000 distinct CDR3 sequences are present, 21% being singletons, with the ten largest covering 10%. Sequencing used PBMCs from blood, obtained more than 4 days after vaccination. These receptor sequences come from a middle-aged man who received an inactivated influenza vaccine.

This chain links TRBV9 with TRBJ2-1; D is possibly TRBD1 or TRBD2 (6 bases each). Germline assignment: CDR1 SGDLS and CDR2 YYNGEE. The V end was cut by 6 bases, the J end by 4 bases, with 17 bases between. The CDR3 spans 15 residues. CDR3 bases: TGTGCCAGCACAGAAGGGGGACTTCAATACAATGAGCAGTTCTTC. This sequence encodes CASTEGGLQYNEQFF.

This clonotype was observed a few times. The chain couples TRBV29-1 to TRBJ1-2; no definite D call. CDR1 and CDR2 (germline): SQVTM, ANQGSEA. The CDR3 loop spans 14 amino acids. The germline V and J ends were trimmed by 4 bases and 0 bases, with 12 bases remaining between them. In DNA, the CDR3 is TGCAGCGTTGGGGCAACGGCCGCTAACTATGGCTACACCTTC. It codes for CSVGATAANYGYTF.

The table lists this clonotype with a few counts. The genes are TRBV28 and TRBJ1-2; a possible D gene is TRBD1 (6 bases). V lost 3 bases, J lost 8 bases, and 16 bases lay in between. The CDR3 is 14 amino acids. CDR1 and CDR2 from the germline V gene are MDHEN and SYDVKM. CDR3 amino acids: CASSLGQGRVGYTF. As DNA, the CDR3 is TGTGCCAGCAGTTTGGGTCAGGGGAGAGTCGGCTACACCTTC.

This chain links TRBV15 with TRBJ1-1; 11 nucleotides align to TRBD1. Germline CDR1 LNHNV, CDR2 YYDKDF (reference sequence). V was pared by 1 base and J by 6 bases, with 4 bases of the junction left unmatched. The CDR3 contains 15 residues. CDR3 sequence (DNA): TGTGCCACCAGCAGAGCTGGACAGGGGGCAGCTGAAGCTTTCTTT. As protein: CATSRAGQGAAEAFF. The complete variable domain, with remaining parts taken from reference TRBV15 and TRBJ1-1, reads DAMVIQNPRYQVTQFGKPVTLSCSQTLNHNVMYWYQQKSSQAPKLLFHYYDKDFNNEADTPDNFQSRRPNTSFCFLDIRSPGLGDTAMYLCATSRAGQGAAEAFFGQGTRLTVV.

V is TRBV20-1 and J is TRBJ2-5, with D possibly being TRBD2 (6 bases). This CDR3 has 14 amino acids. Trimming cost V 2 bases and J 2 bases, with 12 bases left between them. Germline V gene data show CDR1 as DFQATT and CDR2 as SNEGSKA (reference sequence). DNA for the CDR3: TGCAGTGCTAGAAGGGCGGGGAGACAAGAGACCCAGTACTTC. Protein product: CSARRAGRQETQYF.

The chain couples TRBV28 to TRBJ2-5; tentatively, D is TRBD1 or TRBD2 (5 bases each). Germline lookup yields CDR1 MDHEN and CDR2 SYDVKM. Deletions cut 5 bases from V and 7 bases from J, with 17 bases between. The CDR3 is made up of 14 amino acids. CDR3 bases: TGTGCCAGCAGTCCATCGACAGCCGGAGGGACCCAGTACTTC. This codes for CASSPSTAGGTQYF.

The CDR3 sequence: CASSFSGIETQYF. In DNA, the CDR3 is TGTGCCAGCAGCTTTTCAGGGATAGAGACCCAGTACTTC. This chain joins TRBV5-6 and TRBJ2-5, with a weak D call TRBD1 (5 bases). V was trimmed by 2 bases and J by 4 bases, leaving 9 bases between them. The length of the CDR3 is 13 residues. Germline V CDR1 and CDR2: SGHDT, YYEEEE.

This clonotype was seen more than once but under ten times. The gene calls are TRBV4-2 and TRBJ1-2; the D is unclear. The germline V and J ends were trimmed by 0 bases and 1 base, with 3 bases remaining between them. Germline CDR1 is LGHNA and CDR2 is YNFKEQ. This CDR3 has 13 amino acids. Written as DNA, the CDR3 is TGTGCCAGCAGCCAAGACGATAACTATGGCTACACCTTC. Translating gives CASSQDDNYGYTF.

This chain joins TRBV9 and TRBJ2-2; 8 bases map to TRBD1. V gave up 3 bases and J gave up 3 bases; unmatched junction bases: 4. CDR1 is SGDLS and CDR2 is YYNGEE in the germline V gene. The CDR3 length is 15 residues. CDR3 residues: CASSARQGYTGELFF. CDR3 DNA: TGTGCCAGCAGCGCCAGACAGGGGTACACCGGGGAGCTGTTTTTT.

In its sample, this clonotype was seen a few times. This chain joins TRBV20-1 and TRBJ2-1, with 11 bases fitting TRBD2. CDR3 length equals 17 residues. Germline lookup yields CDR1 DFQATT and CDR2 SNEGSKA (reference sequence). CDR3: CSFSGTSGTSSYNEQFF. CDR3 sequence (DNA): TGCAGCTTCTCCGGGACTAGCGGAACAAGCTCCTACAATGAGCAGTTCTTC.

This clonotype was counted only a few times. This sequence joins TRBV30 and TRBJ2-1, with 7 bases lining up with TRBD2. With 2 bases clipped from V and 9 bases from J, the junction kept 7 bases outside the gene matches. CDR3 length equals 13 residues. CDR1 and CDR2 (germline): GTSNPN, SVGIG (reference sequence). The CDR3 nucleotides read TGTGCCTGGAGTCCCGGACTAGTTCCTGAGCAGTTCTTC. Encoded protein: CAWSPGLVPEQFF.

On this clonotype: One end of the junction does not line up with germline, which may come from a read error. The chain employs TRBV20-1 and TRBJ2-5; D perhaps matches TRBD2 (6 bases). The CDR3 has 15 residues. From germline, CDR1 is DFQATT and CDR2 SNEGSKA (reference sequence). The DNA for the CDR3 is TGCAGTGCTAGACCCTCTCCGGACGCCTCTCGGGGGATCCTATTC. Encoded protein: CSARPSPDASRGILF.

V is TRBV12-3 or TRBV12-4 and J is TRBJ2-1; D perhaps matches TRBD2 (6 bases). V was shortened by 7 bases and J by 6 bases, with 19 bases between the two germline ends. The CDR3 consists of 15 residues. CDR3 in DNA: TGTGCCAGCACCCTATCGGCGGGGAGACCCAATGAGCAGTTCTTC. Protein sequence: CASTLSAGRPNEQFF.

On this clonotype: This may arise from a read error, as a much more abundant clone is one base away. The chain recombines TRBV5-1 with TRBJ2-2; 7 nucleotides agree with TRBD1. The length of the CDR3 is 17 residues. CDR1 and CDR2 from the germline V gene are SGHRS and YFSETQ. For the CDR3, the DNA is TGCGCCAGTCCCGAGGTCCGGGACAGATCCACCACCGGGGAGATGTTTTTT. Its protein product is CASPEVRDRSTTGEMFF.

V usage is TRBV2 and J usage is TRBJ2-1; 11 bases map to TRBD1. The CDR3 is 17 residues long. After removal of 5 bases from V and 3 bases from J, the junction contained 9 bases not matched to a gene. Germline values: CDR1 SNHLY, CDR2 FYNNEI. The CDR3 sequence: CASSSLWGQGVYNEQFF. As DNA, the CDR3 is TGTGCCAGCAGTAGTTTATGGGGACAGGGGGTCTACAATGAGCAGTTCTTC.

This chain uses TRBV20-1 with TRBJ2-2; D is unresolved. This CDR3 spans 15 amino acids. Trimming left V 3 bases short and J 1 base short, with 12 bases between. Germline V gives CDR1 DFQATT, CDR2 SNEGSKA (reference sequence). CDR3 in amino acids: CSASLAAMNTGELFF. DNA for the CDR3: TGCAGTGCTAGCCTGGCAGCGATGAACACCGGGGAGCTGTTTTTT.

The chain is built from TRBV5-6 and TRBJ1-1; TRBD1 agrees at 10 bases. Germline V gene lookup returns CDR1 SGHDT and CDR2 YYEEEE. This CDR3 is built from 15 residues. V lost 3 bases and J lost 1; bases outside the gene matches: 3. CDR3 in DNA: TGTGCCAGCAGCTACGGGGACAGGGGGAACACTGAAGCTTTCTTT. It codes for CASSYGDRGNTEAFF.